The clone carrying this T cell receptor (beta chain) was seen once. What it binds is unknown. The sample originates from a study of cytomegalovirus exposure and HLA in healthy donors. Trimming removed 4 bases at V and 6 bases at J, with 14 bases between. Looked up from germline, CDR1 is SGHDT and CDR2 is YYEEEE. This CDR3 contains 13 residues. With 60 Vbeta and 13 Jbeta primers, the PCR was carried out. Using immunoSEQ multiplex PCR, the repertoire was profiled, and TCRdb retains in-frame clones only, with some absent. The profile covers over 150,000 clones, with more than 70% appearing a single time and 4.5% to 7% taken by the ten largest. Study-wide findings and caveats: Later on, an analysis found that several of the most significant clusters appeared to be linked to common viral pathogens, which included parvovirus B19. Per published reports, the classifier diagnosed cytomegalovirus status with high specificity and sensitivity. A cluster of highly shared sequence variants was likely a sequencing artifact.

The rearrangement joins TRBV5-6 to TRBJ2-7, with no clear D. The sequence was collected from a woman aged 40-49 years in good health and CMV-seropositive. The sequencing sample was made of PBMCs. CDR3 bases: TGTGCCAGCAGCGTAGACATTGATGGCGAGCAGTACTTC. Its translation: CASSVDIDGEQYF.